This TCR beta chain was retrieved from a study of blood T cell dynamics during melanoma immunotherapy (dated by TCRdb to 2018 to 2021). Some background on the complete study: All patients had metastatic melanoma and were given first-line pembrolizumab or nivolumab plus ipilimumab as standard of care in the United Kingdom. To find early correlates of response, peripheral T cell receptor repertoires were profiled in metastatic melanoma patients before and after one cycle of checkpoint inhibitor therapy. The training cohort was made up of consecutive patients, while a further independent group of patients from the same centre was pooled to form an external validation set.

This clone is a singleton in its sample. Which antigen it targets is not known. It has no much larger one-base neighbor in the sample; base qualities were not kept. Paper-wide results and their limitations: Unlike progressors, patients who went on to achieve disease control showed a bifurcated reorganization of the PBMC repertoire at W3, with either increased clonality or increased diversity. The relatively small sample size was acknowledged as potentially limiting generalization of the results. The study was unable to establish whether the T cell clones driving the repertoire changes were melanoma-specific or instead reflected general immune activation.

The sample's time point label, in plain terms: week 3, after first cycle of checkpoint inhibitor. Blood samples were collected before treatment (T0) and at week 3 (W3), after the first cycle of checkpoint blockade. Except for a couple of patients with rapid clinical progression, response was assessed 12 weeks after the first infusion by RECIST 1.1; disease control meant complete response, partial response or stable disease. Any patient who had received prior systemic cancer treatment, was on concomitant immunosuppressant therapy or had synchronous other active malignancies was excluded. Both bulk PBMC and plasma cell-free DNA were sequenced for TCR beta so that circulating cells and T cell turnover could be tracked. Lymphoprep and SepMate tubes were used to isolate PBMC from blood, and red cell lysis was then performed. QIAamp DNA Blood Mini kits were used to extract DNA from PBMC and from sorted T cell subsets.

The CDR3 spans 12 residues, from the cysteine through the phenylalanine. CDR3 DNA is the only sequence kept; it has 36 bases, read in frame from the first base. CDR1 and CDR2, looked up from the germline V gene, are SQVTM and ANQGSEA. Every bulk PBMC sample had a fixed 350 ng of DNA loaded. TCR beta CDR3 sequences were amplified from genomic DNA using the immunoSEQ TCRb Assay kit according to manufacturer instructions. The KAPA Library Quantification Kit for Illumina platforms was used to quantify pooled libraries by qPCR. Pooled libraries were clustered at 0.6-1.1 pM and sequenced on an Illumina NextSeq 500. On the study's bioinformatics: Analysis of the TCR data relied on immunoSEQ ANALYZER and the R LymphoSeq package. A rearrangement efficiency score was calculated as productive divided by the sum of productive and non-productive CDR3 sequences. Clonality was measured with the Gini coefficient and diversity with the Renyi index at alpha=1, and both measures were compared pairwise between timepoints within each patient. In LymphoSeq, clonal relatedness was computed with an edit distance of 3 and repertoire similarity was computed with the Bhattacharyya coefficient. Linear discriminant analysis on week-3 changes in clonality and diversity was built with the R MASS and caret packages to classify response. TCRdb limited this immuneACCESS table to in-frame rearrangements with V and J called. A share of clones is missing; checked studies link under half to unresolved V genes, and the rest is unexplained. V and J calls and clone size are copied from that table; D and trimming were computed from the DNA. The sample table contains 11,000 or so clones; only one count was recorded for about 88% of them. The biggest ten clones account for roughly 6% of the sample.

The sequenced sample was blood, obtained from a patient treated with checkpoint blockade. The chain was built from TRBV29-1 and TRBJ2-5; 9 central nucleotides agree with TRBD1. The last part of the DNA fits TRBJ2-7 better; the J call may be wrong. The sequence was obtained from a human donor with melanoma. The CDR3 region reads CSVQGQGFEQYF. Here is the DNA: TGCAGCGTCCAGGGACAGGGCTTCGAGCAGTACTTC.